This TCR beta chain appears in the sequencing data of a study of shared clonotypes between healthy human individuals. Study conclusions and caveats: Generation probability values for non-shared clonotypes were lower than those for clonotypes shared by all four donors.

Germline V gene lookup returns CDR1 SGHRS and CDR2 YFSETQ. Trimming removed 3 bases from V and 0 bases from J, with 16 bases in between. The CDR3 has 18 amino acids. With regard to this clone: What it recognizes is unknown.

Execution of the assay was at deep level. Once extracted for a subset, genomic DNA was divided evenly among several immunoSEQ plates. Using approximately 190 ng DNA, approximately 30,000 T cell genomes, the sorted-subset replicate PCRs were run. Only in-frame clones appear in the TCRdb table, and some are missing; sequencing was by immunoSEQ multiplex PCR. The table shows over 2 million clones, with roughly 92% occurring only once. The chain has TRBV5-1 and TRBJ2-6, with a possible D match to TRBD2 (6 bases). Input material: naive CD4+ T cells from PBMCs. Subset noted: CD45RA+ positively selected. This clonotype was sampled from a man aged 18 to 30 in good health. Some clones in this sample may be carry-over from other donors' samples. The CDR3 DNA reads TGCGCCAGCAGCTGGCCCGGGACTGGCCGCTCTGGGGCCAACGTCCTGACTTTC. Its protein product is CASSWPGTGRSGANVLTF.